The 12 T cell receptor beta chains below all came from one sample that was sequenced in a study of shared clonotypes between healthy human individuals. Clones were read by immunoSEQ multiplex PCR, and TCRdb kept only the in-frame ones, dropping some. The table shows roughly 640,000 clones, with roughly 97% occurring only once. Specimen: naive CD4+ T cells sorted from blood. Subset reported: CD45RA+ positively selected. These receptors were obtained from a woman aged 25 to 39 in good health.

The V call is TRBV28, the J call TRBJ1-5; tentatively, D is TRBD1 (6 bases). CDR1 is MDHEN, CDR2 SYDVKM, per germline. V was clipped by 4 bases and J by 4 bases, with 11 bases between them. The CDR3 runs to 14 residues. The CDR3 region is CASSWGHLNQPQHF. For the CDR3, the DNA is TGTGCCAGCAGTTGGGGACATCTTAATCAGCCCCAGCATTTT. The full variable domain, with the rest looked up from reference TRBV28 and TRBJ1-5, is DVKVTQSSRYLVKRTGEKVFLECVQDMDHENMFWYRQDPGLGLRLIYFSYDVKMKEKGDIPEGYSVSREKKERFSLILESASTNQTSMYLCASSWGHLNQPQHFGDGTRLSIL.

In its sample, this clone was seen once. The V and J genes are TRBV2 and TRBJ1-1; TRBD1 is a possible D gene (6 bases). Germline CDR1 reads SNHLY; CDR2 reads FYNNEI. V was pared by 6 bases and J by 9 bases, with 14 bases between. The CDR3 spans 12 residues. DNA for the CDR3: TGTGCCAGCAGGGGTGAGGGGGTCCAAGCTTTCTTT. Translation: CASRGEGVQAFF.

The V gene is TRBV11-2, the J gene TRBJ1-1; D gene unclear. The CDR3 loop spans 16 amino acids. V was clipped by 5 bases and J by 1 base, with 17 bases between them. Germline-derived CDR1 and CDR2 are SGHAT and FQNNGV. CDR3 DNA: TGTGCCAGCAGCGACCCCATAGGGCCTCAGAACACTGAAGCTTTCTTT. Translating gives CASSDPIGPQNTEAFF.

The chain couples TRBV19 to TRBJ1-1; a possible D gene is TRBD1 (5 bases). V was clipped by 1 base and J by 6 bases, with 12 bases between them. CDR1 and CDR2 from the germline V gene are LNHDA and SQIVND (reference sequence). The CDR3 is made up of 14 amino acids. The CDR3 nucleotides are TGTGCCAGTAGTATAGTAAGGGGATGGCCTGAAGCTTTCTTT. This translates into CASSIVRGWPEAFF.

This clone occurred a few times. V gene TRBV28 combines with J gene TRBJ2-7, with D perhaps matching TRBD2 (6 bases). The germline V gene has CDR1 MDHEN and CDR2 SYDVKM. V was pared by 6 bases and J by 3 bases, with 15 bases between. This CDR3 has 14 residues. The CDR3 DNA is TGTGCCAGCAGCCCTAGAGGACTAATCTACGAGCAGTACTTC. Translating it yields CASSPRGLIYEQYF.

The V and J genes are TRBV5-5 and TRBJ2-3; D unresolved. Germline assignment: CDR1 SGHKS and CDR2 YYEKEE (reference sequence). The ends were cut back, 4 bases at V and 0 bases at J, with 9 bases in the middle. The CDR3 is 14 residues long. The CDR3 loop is CASSEEWSTDTQYF. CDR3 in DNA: TGTGCCAGCAGCGAGGAATGGAGCACAGATACGCAGTATTTT.

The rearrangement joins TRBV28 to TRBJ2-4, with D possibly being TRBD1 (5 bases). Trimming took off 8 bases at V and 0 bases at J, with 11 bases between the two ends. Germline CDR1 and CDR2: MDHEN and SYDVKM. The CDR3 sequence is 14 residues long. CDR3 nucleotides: TGTGCCAGCGTAGACAGTTTAGCCAAAAACATTCAGTACTTC. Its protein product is CASVDSLAKNIQYF. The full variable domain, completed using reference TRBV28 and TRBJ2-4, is DVKVTQSSRYLVKRTGEKVFLECVQDMDHENMFWYRQDPGLGLRLIYFSYDVKMKEKGDIPEGYSVSREKKERFSLILESASTNQTSMYLCASVDSLAKNIQYFGAGTRLSVL.

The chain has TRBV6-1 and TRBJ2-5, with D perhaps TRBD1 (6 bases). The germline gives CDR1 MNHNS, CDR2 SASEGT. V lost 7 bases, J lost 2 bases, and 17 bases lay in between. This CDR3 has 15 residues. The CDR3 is CASNPPRDKQETQYF. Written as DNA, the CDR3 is TGTGCCAGCAACCCACCCCGGGACAAACAAGAGACCCAGTACTTC.

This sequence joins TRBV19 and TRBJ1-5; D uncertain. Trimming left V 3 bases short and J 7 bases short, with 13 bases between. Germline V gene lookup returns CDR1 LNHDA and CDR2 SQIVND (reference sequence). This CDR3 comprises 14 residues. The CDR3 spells CASSMQEGWQPQHF. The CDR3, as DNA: TGTGCCAGTAGTATGCAAGAGGGTTGGCAGCCCCAGCATTTT. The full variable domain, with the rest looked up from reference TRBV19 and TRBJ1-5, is DGGITQSPKYLFRKEGQNVTLSCEQNLNHDAMYWYRQDPGQGLRLIYYSQIVNDFQKGDIAEGYSVSREKKESFPLTVTSAQKNPTAFYLCASSMQEGWQPQHFGDGTRLSIL.

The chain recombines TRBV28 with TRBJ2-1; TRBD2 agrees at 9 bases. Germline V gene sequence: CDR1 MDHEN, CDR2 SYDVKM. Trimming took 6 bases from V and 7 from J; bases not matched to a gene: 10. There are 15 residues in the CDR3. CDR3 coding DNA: TGTGCCAGCAGCCCCACGGGGAGCGGGAGGAATGAGCAGTTCTTC. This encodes CASSPTGSGRNEQFF.

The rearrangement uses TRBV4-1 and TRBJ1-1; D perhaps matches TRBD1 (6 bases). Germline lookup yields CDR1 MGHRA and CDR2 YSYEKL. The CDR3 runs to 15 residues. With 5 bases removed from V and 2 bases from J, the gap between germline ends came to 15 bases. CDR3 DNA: TGCGCCAGCAGCAAAAGGTCCGGGACAAACACTGAAGCTTTCTTT. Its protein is CASSKRSGTNTEAFF.

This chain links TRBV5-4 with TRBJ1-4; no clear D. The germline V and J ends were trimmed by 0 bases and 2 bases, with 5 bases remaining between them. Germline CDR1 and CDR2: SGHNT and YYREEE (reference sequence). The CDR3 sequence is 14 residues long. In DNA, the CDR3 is TGTGCCAGCAGCTTGGTTGGGACTAATGAAAAACTGTTTTTT. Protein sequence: CASSLVGTNEKLFF.